This is a list of T cell receptor beta chains from one sample in a study of blood T cell repertoires in COVID-19. Sequencing was performed with immunoSEQ multiplex PCR; in TCRdb, only in-frame clones are kept and a portion is missing. The repertoire has roughly 200,000 clones, more than 80% of them found once; the top ten carry 7.8%. Sequencing was done on a sample of peripheral blood. Receptors originate from a woman aged 80 or over with COVID-19, enrolled during active disease. Both conserved end residues are part of each CDR3. Fields, in order: V gene, D gene, clone size, J gene, CDR3 DNA, CDR3 protein. D genes are given only for firm matches. Size values are once, few and many counts, or a class for expanded clones, and some rows have none.

V gene: TRBV2
D gene: TRBD1
clone size: .
J gene: TRBJ1-6
CDR3 DNA: TGTGCCAGCAGTGAACTTCAGGGGGCCTCGTCACCCCTCCACTTT
CDR3 protein: CASSELQGASSPLHF

V gene: TRBV6-5
D gene: .
clone size: .
J gene: TRBJ1-3
CDR3 DNA: TGTGCCAGCAGTTATAGCAGCCGCTCTGGAAACACCATATATTTT
CDR3 protein: CASSYSSRSGNTIYF

V gene: TRBV28
D gene: TRBD1
clone size: .
J gene: TRBJ1-2
CDR3 DNA: TGTGCCAGCAGTTCGTGGACAGGGGACAATGGCTACACCTTC
CDR3 protein: CASSSWTGDNGYTF

V gene: TRBV5-5
D gene: TRBD1
clone size: .
J gene: TRBJ1-4
CDR3 DNA: TGTGCCAGCAGCTTGGGGGACAGGGATCCAACTAATGAAAAACTGTTTTTT
CDR3 protein: CASSLGDRDPTNEKLFF

V gene: TRBV3-1/TRBV3-2
D gene: TRBD2
clone size: few
J gene: TRBJ2-3
CDR3 DNA: TGTGCCAGCAGCCAAGACGGACGGGAGGGGTCAGATACGCAGTATTTT
CDR3 protein: CASSQDGREGSDTQYF

V gene: TRBV6-5
D gene: .
clone size: once
J gene: TRBJ1-2
CDR3 DNA: TGTGCCAGCAGGAGGGACGGAGGGGTTGGCTACACCTTC
CDR3 protein: CASRRDGGVGYTF

V gene: TRBV5-1
D gene: .
clone size: .
J gene: TRBJ2-2
CDR3 DNA: TGCGCCAGCAGCTCGGGTGCGGCTTCAACCACCGGGGAGCTGTTTTTT
CDR3 protein: CASSSGAASTTGELFF

V gene: TRBV12-5
D gene: TRBD1
clone size: .
J gene: TRBJ2-2
CDR3 DNA: TGTGCTACGCGAGGACAGGGTACAGGGGAGCTGTTTTTT
CDR3 protein: CATRGQGTGELFF

V gene: TRBV6-5
D gene: TRBD1
clone size: few
J gene: TRBJ1-1
CDR3 DNA: TGTGCCACCTCCCCGACAGGGGTGAACACTGAAGCTTTCTTT
CDR3 protein: CATSPTGVNTEAFF

V gene: TRBV19
D gene: TRBD1
clone size: .
J gene: TRBJ1-3
CDR3 DNA: TGTGCCAGTAGTATTTACAGGGGATCGGGCGTCTCTGGAAACACCATATATTTT
CDR3 protein: CASSIYRGSGVSGNTIYF

V gene: TRBV19
D gene: .
clone size: .
J gene: TRBJ1-2
CDR3 DNA: TGTGCCAGTAGTACAGGGAACAACTATGGCTACACCTTC
CDR3 protein: CASSTGNNYGYTF

V gene: TRBV18
D gene: TRBD1
clone size: .
J gene: TRBJ1-2
CDR3 DNA: TGTGCCAGCTCACCACCGTCGGGACAGTTATATGGCTACACCTTC
CDR3 protein: CASSPPSGQLYGYTF

V gene: TRBV18
D gene: TRBD2
clone size: .
J gene: TRBJ2-5
CDR3 DNA: TGTGCCAGCTCACCCCCTATGCGGGGGCAAGAGACCCAGTACTTC
CDR3 protein: CASSPPMRGQETQYF

V gene: TRBV27
D gene: .
clone size: .
J gene: TRBJ2-7
CDR3 DNA: TGTGCCAGCAGTAATGGCCAGGGGTATAAATCCGAGCAGTACTTC
CDR3 protein: CASSNGQGYKSEQYF

V gene: TRBV7-3
D gene: TRBD1
clone size: once
J gene: TRBJ2-7
CDR3 DNA: TGTGCCAGCAGCCTTACCGTGGGACAGGGGCTCGGCGAGCAGTACTTC
CDR3 protein: CASSLTVGQGLGEQYF

V gene: TRBV28
D gene: .
clone size: .
J gene: TRBJ1-2
CDR3 DNA: TGTGCCAGCAGGCGGGACGGGAACTATGGCTACACCTTC
CDR3 protein: CASRRDGNYGYTF

V gene: TRBV5-1
D gene: .
clone size: once
J gene: TRBJ1-1
CDR3 DNA: TGCGCCAGCAGCTTCCAACGCTCCGCAAACAGGGCCGCTGAAGCTTTCTTT
CDR3 protein: CASSFQRSANRAAEAFF

V gene: TRBV3-1/TRBV3-2
D gene: .
clone size: once
J gene: TRBJ2-1
CDR3 DNA: TGTGCCAGCAGCCAAGTAACGTTTACGGGGAATGAGCAGTTCTTC
CDR3 protein: CASSQVTFTGNEQFF

V gene: TRBV2
D gene: TRBD1
clone size: .
J gene: TRBJ1-5
CDR3 DNA: TGTGCCAGCAGTGAAGGGGACAGGGTGGGTCAGCCCCAGCATTTT
CDR3 protein: CASSEGDRVGQPQHF

V gene: TRBV18
D gene: .
clone size: .
J gene: TRBJ1-4
CDR3 DNA: TGTGCCAGCTCACCCACATCACAAGAAAAACTGTTTTTT
CDR3 protein: CASSPTSQEKLFF

V gene: TRBV7-2
D gene: TRBD1
clone size: .
J gene: TRBJ1-1
CDR3 DNA: TGTGCCAGCAGCCCAGTAGATAGGGGGCTGACGAACACTGAAGCTTTCTTT
CDR3 protein: CASSPVDRGLTNTEAFF

V gene: TRBV6-6
D gene: .
clone size: .
J gene: TRBJ1-5
CDR3 DNA: TGTGCCAGCAATAGAGGGAGGGGGCAGCCCCAGCATTTT
CDR3 protein: CASNRGRGQPQHF

V gene: TRBV6-5
D gene: .
clone size: once
J gene: TRBJ1-2
CDR3 DNA: TGTGCCGATACCGACGGAGGAGGAATTGGCTACACCTTC
CDR3 protein: CADTDGGGIGYTF

V gene: TRBV6-1
D gene: TRBD2
clone size: .
J gene: TRBJ2-1
CDR3 DNA: TGTGCCAGCAGTGGACAAACTAGCGGGAAAGGTACTGAGCAGTTCTTC
CDR3 protein: CASSGQTSGKGTEQFF

V gene: TRBV19
D gene: .
clone size: .
J gene: TRBJ1-4
CDR3 DNA: TGTGCCAGTAACGAGGGATCAGCAACTAATGAAAAACTGTTTTTT
CDR3 protein: CASNEGSATNEKLFF

V gene: TRBV29-1
D gene: .
clone size: .
J gene: TRBJ2-2
CDR3 DNA: TGCAGCGCCGCCCCGGGTCCGAACACCGGGGAGCTGTTTTTT
CDR3 protein: CSAAPGPNTGELFF

V gene: TRBV5-4
D gene: TRBD1
clone size: .
J gene: TRBJ1-2
CDR3 DNA: TGTGCCAGCAGCTTGGAGAAGGGGGCGTCGTCTAACTATGGCTACACCTTC
CDR3 protein: CASSLEKGASSNYGYTF

V gene: TRBV19
D gene: .
clone size: .
J gene: TRBJ2-5
CDR3 DNA: TGTGCCAGTAAGGGTTGGGGGGAGGAGACCCAGTACTTC
CDR3 protein: CASKGWGEETQYF

V gene: TRBV2
D gene: .
clone size: .
J gene: TRBJ1-1
CDR3 DNA: TGTGCCAGCACATTAGAGACAGAAGCTTTCTTT
CDR3 protein: CASTLETEAFF

V gene: TRBV9
D gene: .
clone size: .
J gene: TRBJ1-2
CDR3 DNA: TGTGCCAGCAGCGTAGACGTCGGCGGCCGAGGCTACACCTTC
CDR3 protein: CASSVDVGGRGYTF

V gene: TRBV3-1/TRBV3-2
D gene: TRBD1
clone size: once
J gene: TRBJ2-2
CDR3 DNA: TGTGCCAGCACCCCCGGGACAGGGGGCTTTGGGGACGGGGAGCTGTTTTTT
CDR3 protein: CASTPGTGGFGDGELFF

V gene: TRBV5-3
D gene: TRBD2
clone size: few
J gene: TRBJ2-7
CDR3 DNA: TGTGCCACCCCCTGCGGGGGGAAGGGCTACGAGCAGTACTTC
CDR3 protein: CATPCGGKGYEQYF

V gene: TRBV6-6
D gene: TRBD2
clone size: .
J gene: TRBJ2-1
CDR3 DNA: TGTGCCAGCAGGGGGGGGGCTAGCGGGTCTAATGAGCAGTTCTTC
CDR3 protein: CASRGGASGSNEQFF

V gene: TRBV19
D gene: .
clone size: .
J gene: TRBJ1-2
CDR3 DNA: TGTGCCAGTGGGCTTACTCTTAACTATGGCTACACCTTC
CDR3 protein: CASGLTLNYGYTF

V gene: TRBV10-3
D gene: TRBD1
clone size: .
J gene: TRBJ1-3
CDR3 DNA: TGTGCCATCGGGACAGGGGTGGAAAACACCATATATTTT
CDR3 protein: CAIGTGVENTIYF

V gene: TRBV5-1
D gene: .
clone size: .
J gene: TRBJ1-1
CDR3 DNA: TGCGCCAGCAGCGACAATTTTGAAGCTTTCTTT
CDR3 protein: CASSDNFEAFF

V gene: TRBV6-1
D gene: TRBD2
clone size: .
J gene: TRBJ2-3
CDR3 DNA: TGTGCCAGCAGTGTTACCGGGACTAGCGGGAGCACAGATACGCAGTATTTT
CDR3 protein: CASSVTGTSGSTDTQYF

V gene: TRBV2
D gene: TRBD1
clone size: .
J gene: TRBJ1-5
CDR3 DNA: TGTGCCAGCAGTGTGTCGGACAGGGGAAGCAATCAGCCCCAGCATTTT
CDR3 protein: CASSVSDRGSNQPQHF